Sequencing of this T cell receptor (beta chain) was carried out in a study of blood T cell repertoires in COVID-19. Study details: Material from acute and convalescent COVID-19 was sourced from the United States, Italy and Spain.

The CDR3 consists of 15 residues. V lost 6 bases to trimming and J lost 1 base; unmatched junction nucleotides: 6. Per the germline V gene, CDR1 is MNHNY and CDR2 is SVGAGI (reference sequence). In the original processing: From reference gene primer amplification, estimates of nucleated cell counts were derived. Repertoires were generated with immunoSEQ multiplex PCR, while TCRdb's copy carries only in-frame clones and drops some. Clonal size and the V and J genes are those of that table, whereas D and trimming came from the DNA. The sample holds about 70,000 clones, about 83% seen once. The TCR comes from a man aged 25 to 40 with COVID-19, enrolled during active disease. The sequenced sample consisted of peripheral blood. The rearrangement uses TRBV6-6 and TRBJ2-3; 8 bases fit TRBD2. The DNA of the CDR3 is TGTGCCAGCAGAAGTAGCGGGGCCCGCACAGATACGCAGTATTTT. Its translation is CASRSSGARTDTQYF.